This T cell receptor beta chain was recovered during a study of cytomegalovirus exposure and HLA in healthy donors. Study-wide findings and caveats: Presence/absence results assume similar sequencing depth per donor, which may not hold. The study recorded some 160 TCR beta chains that were cytomegalovirus-associated.

The primer mix had 60 Vbeta and 13 Jbeta primers. The data were produced by immunoSEQ multiplex PCR, yet TCRdb's version contains in-frame clones alone and is incomplete. The sample has roughly 56,000 clones, 81% seen once. Details on this clone: Its antigen is as yet unknown.

What was sequenced was PBMCs. This TCR was recovered from a boy aged 5-17 years in good health and CMV-seropositive.

In nucleotides, the CDR3 is TGTGCCAGCAGGACGGCTCAAGGAGGATATGGCTACACCTTC. It specifies CASRTAQGGYGYTF. The chain is built from TRBV6-1 and TRBJ1-2; no firm D call. This CDR3 is 14 amino acids long. The V gene's germline CDR1 is MNHNS and CDR2 SASEGT. Trimming stripped 6 bases from V and 5 bases from J, with 16 bases between.